The 18 T cell receptor beta chains in this list originate from one sample, sequenced in a study of CD8 T cells in ankylosing spondylitis. TCRdb independently ran MiXCR on the 5' RACE reads; one entry per CDR3 protein. The repertoire has fewer than 250,000 distinct CDR3 sequences, roughly a tenth of them found once; the top ten carry roughly 2.5%. The specimen was blood, either unsorted or a sorted T cell fraction (not recorded which). These receptor sequences come from a male donor with ankylosing spondylitis or in good health (not recorded which).

There are many counts of this clonotype. The CDR3 protein is CASRPIEGAGEQYF. CDR3 nucleotides: TGTGCCAGCAGACCAATAGAGGGGGCAGGAGAGCAGTACTTC. The V and J genes are TRBV12-3 or TRBV12-4 and TRBJ2-7; TRBD1 agrees at 7 bases. The V and J ends lost 6 bases and 7 bases, in that order; junction bases with no gene match: 12. The CDR3 runs 14 residues.

A note on this clonotype: Being one base from a much bigger clone, this may be a read error. The genes are TRBV5-1 and TRBJ1-1; D unclear. Germline CDR1 is SGHRS and CDR2 is YFSETQ. The CDR3 is 13 amino acids. The CDR3 loop is CATASDGNTVAFF. In DNA, the CDR3 is TGCGCCACTGCTTCGGACGGGAACACTGTAGCTTTCTTT.

This clonotype was counted at least ten times. The chain links TRBV6-5 to TRBJ1-1; no clear D gene. Per the germline V gene, CDR1 is MNHEY and CDR2 is SVGAGI. Trimming removed 4 bases at V and 0 bases at J, with 12 bases between. This CDR3 comprises 15 residues. DNA of the CDR3: TGTGCCAGCAGTTCCGTGCAGACCATGAACACTGAAGCTTTCTTT. This gives the protein CASSSVQTMNTEAFF.

In the case of this clonotype: The junction shows a germline mismatch at one end, possibly a read error. J is TRBJ2-7 and V is TRBV18, with 10 nucleotides matching TRBD1. The CDR3 is made up of 12 amino acids. From germline, CDR1 is KGHSH and CDR2 LQKENI. DNA of the CDR3: TGTGCCAGCTCAAGTCTTTCCGGGACAGGGGACTTC. Its translation: CASSSLSGTGDF.

The gene calls are TRBV2 and TRBJ1-2; 7 bases fit TRBD1. With V trimmed by 11 bases and J by 6 bases, 12 bases remained unmatched. Germline CDR1 reads SNHLY; CDR2 reads FYNNEI. This CDR3 spans 13 amino acids. CDR3 nucleotides: TGTGCCGGCTCCGACAGGGTAGTTGATGGCTACACCTTC. As protein: CAGSDRVVDGYTF. The full variable domain, completed using reference TRBV2 and TRBJ1-2, is EPEVTQTPSHQVTQMGQEVILRCVPISNHLYFYWYRQILGQKVEFLVSFYNNEISEKSEIFDDQFSVERPDGSNFTLKIRSTKLEDSAMYFCAGSDRVVDGYTFGSGTRLTVV.

The rearrangement links TRBV7-9 to TRBJ2-5; 8 positions agree with TRBD1. Per the germline V gene, CDR1 is SEHNR and CDR2 is FQNEAQ (reference sequence). With 4 bases clipped from V and 6 bases from J, the junction kept 10 bases outside the gene matches. The CDR3 extends over 15 amino acids. CDR3 loop: CASSSPPGQGKTQYF. For the CDR3, the DNA is TGTGCCAGCAGCTCGCCCCCAGGACAGGGAAAGACCCAGTACTTC.

This clonotype was seen at least ten times. The V gene is TRBV20-1, the J gene TRBJ1-1; D is unclear. The CDR3 has 15 amino acids. The V and J ends lost 5 bases and 0 bases respectively, with 16 bases between them. Per germline, CDR1 DFQATT and CDR2 SNEGSKA (reference sequence). The CDR3 reads CSASFPKGLNTEAFF. The CDR3 nucleotides are TGCAGTGCTTCCTTCCCCAAGGGATTGAACACTGAAGCTTTCTTT.

There are many counts of this clonotype. The rearrangement uses TRBV6-1 and TRBJ1-2; 7 bases align to TRBD1. This CDR3 comprises 12 residues. The germline V gene has CDR1 MNHNS and CDR2 SASEGT. With V trimmed by 7 bases and J by 4 bases, 3 bases remained unmatched. CDR3 region: CASNGQAYGYTF. The CDR3 DNA sequence: TGTGCCAGCAACGGACAGGCCTATGGCTACACCTTC.

This clonotype has at least ten counts. The chain recombines TRBV12-3 or TRBV12-4 with TRBJ2-3; D is undetermined. Trimming pared 2 bases from V and 1 base from J, leaving 7 bases between. The CDR3 spans 14 residues. The CDR3 DNA is TGTGCCAGCAGTTTAACTGCAGGCACAGATACGCAGTATTTT. As protein: CASSLTAGTDTQYF.

This clonotype was found a few times. This may come from a read error, since a much larger clone is one base off. The chain combines TRBV5-5 with TRBJ1-5; no reliable D call. CDR3 length: 17 amino acids. CDR1 and CDR2 from the germline V gene are SGHKS and YYEKEE (reference sequence). The CDR3 region is CSSSLYRTALSNQPQHF. The CDR3 region has the DNA TGTTCCAGCAGCTTGTACCGAACAGCCTTAAGCAATCAGCCCCAGCATTTT.

This chain links TRBV7-9 with TRBJ1-4; 10 nucleotides align to TRBD1. CDR3 length: 17 residues. V trimming: 5 bases; J trimming: 4 bases; junction bases outside the gene matches: 10. Looked up from germline, CDR1 is SEHNR and CDR2 is FQNEAQ (reference sequence). The CDR3 region is CASSDGTGEGLNEKLFF. The CDR3 nucleotides are TGTGCCAGCAGCGACGGGACAGGGGAGGGCCTTAATGAAAAACTGTTTTTT.

The chain is built from TRBV15 and TRBJ1-5, with unresolved D. From germline, CDR1 is LNHNV and CDR2 YYDKDF (reference sequence). The germline V and J ends were trimmed by 3 bases and 3 bases, with 9 bases remaining between them. This CDR3 is 14 amino acids long. The CDR3 nucleotides are TGTGCCACCAGCAGGTCGGCTTACAATCAGCCCCAGCATTTT. It translates to CATSRSAYNQPQHF.

The chain is built from TRBV5-1 and TRBJ1-1, with D perhaps TRBD1 (6 bases). CDR3 length: 15 residues. Trimming pared 4 bases from V and 6 bases from J, leaving 19 bases between. CDR1 is SGHRS, CDR2 YFSETQ, per germline. The DNA of the CDR3 is TGCGCCAGCAGCCTGAGGGGGGGCACGGGCGCTGAAGCTTTCTTT. Its translation: CASSLRGGTGAEAFF.

V is TRBV7-2 and J is TRBJ2-5; D unclear. V was clipped by 5 bases and J by 5 bases, with 9 bases between them. Germline V gives CDR1 SGHTA, CDR2 FQGNSA. The CDR3 consists of 12 residues. The CDR3 region has the DNA TGTGCCAGCAGCAAAACTCGGGAGACCCAGTACTTC. Protein product: CASSKTRETQYF.

V is TRBV11-2 and J is TRBJ2-2; the D is unclear. Germline V gene sequence: CDR1 SGHAT, CDR2 FQNNGV. V was pared by 3 bases and J by 6 bases, with 11 bases between. The CDR3 is made up of 14 amino acids. In DNA, the CDR3 is TGTGCCAGCAGCTTGGAAGTCCACCCCGGGGAGCTGTTTTTT. Translation gives CASSLEVHPGELFF.

This clonotype was seen a single time. The V gene is TRBV7-2, the J gene TRBJ2-7; D is tentatively TRBD1 or TRBD2 (7 bases each). Germline CDR1 and CDR2: SGHTA and FQGNSA. This CDR3 spans 13 amino acids. The ends were cut back, 5 bases at V and 11 bases at J, with 19 bases in the middle. In nucleotides, the CDR3 is TGTGCCAGCAGCGTTCAGACTAGCAGGGGGAAGTACTTC. It translates to CASSVQTSRGKYF.

This clonotype was seen many times. The V and J genes are TRBV5-4 and TRBJ1-1; D is ambiguous. The germline gives CDR1 SGHNT, CDR2 YYREEE (reference sequence). The CDR3 consists of 13 residues. V gave up 4 bases and J gave up 4 bases, with 11 bases separating them. In nucleotides, the CDR3 is TGTGCCAGCAGCCCGCGTAGGGCCACTGAAGCTTTCTTT. Amino acid sequence: CASSPRRATEAFF.

This clonotype was detected ten times or more. The chain has TRBV7-2 and TRBJ2-7; TRBD2 agrees at 9 bases. The CDR3 extends over 16 amino acids. Looked up from germline, CDR1 is SGHTA and CDR2 is FQGNSA. The ends lost 0 bases at V and 4 bases at J; junction bases unmatched: 7. The chain's CDR3 is CASSLAFASGVYEQYF. The CDR3, as DNA: TGTGCCAGCAGCTTAGCGTTTGCTAGCGGGGTATACGAGCAGTACTTC.